Below, 13 T cell receptor beta chains from the same sample are listed, as sequenced in a study of human T cells and chemical hapten exposure. Time point noted: patch test 1, 2 weeks after DPC sensitization. Treatment of the sample: therapeutic diphenylcyclopropenone sensitization with weekly scalp DPC. TCRdb re-derived calls from the RACE reads in MiXCR, one entry per CDR3 protein. The table lists around 71,000 distinct CDR3 sequences, 9.8% of them singletons. Sequenced here: whole blood, sampled in connection with sensitization to the hapten diphenylcyclopropenone (DPC). Receptors originate from a woman aged 40 to 50 with alopecia areata. Some clones in this sample may be carry-over from other donors' samples.

Turning to this clonotype: A much larger clonotype is one base distant, so this may be a read error. CDR3 in amino acids: CASSQEGGRGYGYTF. DNA of the CDR3: TGTGCCAGCAGCCAAGAAGGGGGCAGGGGCTATGGCTACACCTTC. This chain connects TRBV14 to TRBJ1-2; 7 positions match TRBD1. Germline-derived CDR1 and CDR2 are SGHDN and FVKESK. V was clipped by 0 bases and J by 4 bases; unmatched bases: 5. The CDR3 length is 15 residues. Together with reference TRBV14 and TRBJ1-2, the CDR3 gives the full variable domain: EAGVTQFPSHSVIEKGQTVTLRCDPISGHDNLYWYRRVMGKEIKFLLHFVKESKQDESGMPNNRFLAERTGGTYSTLKVQPAELEDSGVYFCASSQEGGRGYGYTFGSGTRLTVV.

This clonotype was counted a few times. The V call is TRBV29-1, the J call TRBJ2-5; D is unclear. Germline V lookup: CDR1 SQVTM, CDR2 ANQGSEA. There are 14 residues in the CDR3. V was trimmed by 7 bases and J by 1 base, leaving 16 bases between them. The CDR3 is CSAFGKAGQETQYF. The CDR3 DNA follows: TGCAGCGCCTTCGGAAAAGCTGGCCAAGAGACCCAGTACTTC.

This clonotype was counted many times. This rearrangement joins TRBV12-3 or TRBV12-4 to TRBJ1-5; TRBD1 aligns across 7 bases. Trimming at V came to 5 bases and at J to 2 bases, leaving 12 bases not matched to a gene. The CDR3 contains 17 residues. CDR3 region: CASSKGTGTVGNQPQHF. The CDR3, as DNA: TGTGCCAGCAGTAAGGGAACCGGGACAGTGGGCAATCAGCCCCAGCATTTT.

The chain employs TRBV4-3 and TRBJ2-3, with D unclear. This CDR3 region has 14 residues. The V end lost 0 bases, the J end lost 3 bases, and 7 bases lay between the germline ends. Germline V gene lookup returns CDR1 LGHNA and CDR2 YSLEER. The CDR3 DNA is TGCGCCAGCAGCCAAGACAGAAGAACAGATACGCAGTATTTT. Its protein product is CASSQDRRTDTQYF.

There are many counts of this clonotype. The chain has TRBV28 and TRBJ1-5; TRBD1 aligns across 7 bases. The germline CDR1 and CDR2 sequences are MDHEN and SYDVKM. The CDR3 covers 14 residues. The V and J ends lost 8 bases and 3 bases, in that order; junction bases with no gene match: 7. Here the CDR3 DNA reads TGTGCCAGCTCCAGGGGGTTCAACAATCAGCCCCAGCATTTT. It specifies CASSRGFNNQPQHF.

This clonotype was seen at least ten times. This chain joins TRBV7-9 and TRBJ2-6; TRBD2 is a possible D gene (6 bases). Germline-derived CDR1 and CDR2 are SEHNR and FQNEAQ (reference sequence). The length of the CDR3 is 17 residues. V was shortened by 4 bases and J by 2 bases, with 15 bases between the two germline ends. CDR3 residues: CASSSPRGGAGANVLTF. CDR3 in DNA: TGTGCCAGCAGCTCCCCGAGGGGCGGGGCTGGGGCCAACGTCCTGACTTTC.

The V call is TRBV5-1, the J call TRBJ2-7; D unresolved. V lost 7 bases, J lost 6 bases, and 14 bases lay in between. Germline V gene data show CDR1 as SGHRS and CDR2 as YFSETQ. The CDR3 consists of 12 residues. CDR3 protein: CASGEGRGEQYF. The CDR3 region has the DNA TGCGCCAGCGGAGAAGGACGAGGCGAGCAGTACTTC.

This clonotype has a handful of counts. This rearrangement joins TRBV5-6 to TRBJ2-3; D is unclear. The V gene's germline CDR1 is SGHDT and CDR2 YYEEEE. The V end lost 0 bases, the J end lost 3 bases, and 11 bases lay between the germline ends. This CDR3 is 15 amino acids long. CDR3 DNA: TGTGCCAGCAGCTTGGATCACGGTCGGACAGATACGCAGTATTTT. Encoded protein: CASSLDHGRTDTQYF.

V and J are TRBV7-6 and TRBJ2-2, with D possibly TRBD1 on 6 matching bases. V was shortened by 1 base and J by 7 bases, with 16 bases between the two germline ends. This CDR3 spans 16 amino acids. Germline CDR1 reads SGHVS; CDR2 reads FNYEAQ. For the CDR3, the DNA is TGTGCCAGCAGCTTAGTACCAGGGACAACGATCGGGGAGCTGTTTTTT. This encodes CASSLVPGTTIGELFF.

Turning to this clonotype: It may be a read error: a sequence one base away is much more abundant. The chain couples TRBV5-5 to TRBJ1-2; D gene uncertain. The germline gives CDR1 SGHKS, CDR2 YYEKEE (reference sequence). The CDR3 extends over 14 amino acids. The CDR3 region is CASRLGSINYGYTF. The CDR3 DNA reads TGTGCCAGCAGATTGGGCAGCATCAACTATGGCTACACCTTC.

This clonotype was counted many times. The V call is TRBV5-1, the J call TRBJ2-7; weak D call: TRBD2 (5 bases). V dropped 0 bases and J dropped 6 bases, with 13 bases sitting between them. The CDR3 has 14 amino acids. CDR1 and CDR2 from the germline V gene are SGHRS and YFSETQ. CDR3 residues: CASSLAFKGAEQYF. The CDR3 DNA is TGCGCCAGCAGCTTGGCGTTTAAGGGAGCCGAGCAGTACTTC.

This rearrangement joins TRBV5-1 to TRBJ2-5; 8 bases are shared with TRBD2. The junction had 13 bases not matched to a gene; V was cut back by 7 bases and J by 5 bases. CDR3 length equals 15 residues. From germline, CDR1 is SGHRS and CDR2 YFSETQ. CDR3 residues: CASRGALAGAETQYF. CDR3 in DNA: TGCGCCAGCCGGGGGGCTCTAGCGGGCGCGGAGACCCAGTACTTC.

This sequence joins TRBV7-9 and TRBJ2-3, with 8 bases lining up with TRBD2. The ends lost 8 bases at V and 6 bases at J; junction bases unmatched: 10. This CDR3 contains 14 residues. CDR1 SEHNR and CDR2 FQNEAQ come from the germline V gene (reference sequence). The CDR3: CASRDTGGQDTQYF. In DNA, the CDR3 is TGTGCCAGCCGAGACACGGGGGGGCAGGATACGCAGTATTTT.